This T cell receptor beta chain emerged from a study of patients and donors after allogeneic stem cell transplantation. This clonotype was observed a handful of times. One entry per CDR3 protein results from TCRdb running MiXCR on the RT-PCR reads. The sample comprises about 12,000 distinct CDR3 sequences, roughly 24% of which are singletons, and approximately 51% rests with the top ten. V was pared by 0 bases and J by 1 base, with 6 bases between. This CDR3 spans 14 amino acids. Germline V gene lookup returns CDR1 SGHVS and CDR2 FQNEAQ. The sequenced sample consisted of blood, either unsorted or a sorted T cell fraction (not recorded which). The chain employs TRBV7-8 and TRBJ1-1; no clear D. The TCR originated in a human donor who was either an allogeneic HSCT recipient or a stem cell or donor lymphocyte infusion donor (not recorded which). It is not recorded whose cells these are; they may come from a transplant donor. The DNA of the CDR3 is TGTGCCAGCAGCTTAGCGGCACCGAACACTGAAGCTTTCTTT. The encoded protein is CASSLAAPNTEAFF.